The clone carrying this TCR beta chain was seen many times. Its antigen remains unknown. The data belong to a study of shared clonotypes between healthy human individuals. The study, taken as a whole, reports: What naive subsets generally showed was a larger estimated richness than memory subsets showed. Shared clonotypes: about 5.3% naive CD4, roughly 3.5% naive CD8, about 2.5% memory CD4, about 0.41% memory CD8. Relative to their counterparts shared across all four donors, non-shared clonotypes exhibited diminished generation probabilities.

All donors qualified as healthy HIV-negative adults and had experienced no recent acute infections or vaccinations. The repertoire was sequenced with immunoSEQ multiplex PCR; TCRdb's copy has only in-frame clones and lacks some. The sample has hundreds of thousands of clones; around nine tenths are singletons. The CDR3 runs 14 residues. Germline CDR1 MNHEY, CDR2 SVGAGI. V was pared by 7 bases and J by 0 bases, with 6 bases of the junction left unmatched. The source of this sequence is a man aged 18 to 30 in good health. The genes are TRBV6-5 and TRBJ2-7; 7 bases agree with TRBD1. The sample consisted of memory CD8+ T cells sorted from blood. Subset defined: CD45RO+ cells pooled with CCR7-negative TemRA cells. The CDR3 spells CASKSRDSSYEQYF. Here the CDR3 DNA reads TGTGCCAGCAAGAGCCGGGACAGCTCCTACGAGCAGTACTTC.